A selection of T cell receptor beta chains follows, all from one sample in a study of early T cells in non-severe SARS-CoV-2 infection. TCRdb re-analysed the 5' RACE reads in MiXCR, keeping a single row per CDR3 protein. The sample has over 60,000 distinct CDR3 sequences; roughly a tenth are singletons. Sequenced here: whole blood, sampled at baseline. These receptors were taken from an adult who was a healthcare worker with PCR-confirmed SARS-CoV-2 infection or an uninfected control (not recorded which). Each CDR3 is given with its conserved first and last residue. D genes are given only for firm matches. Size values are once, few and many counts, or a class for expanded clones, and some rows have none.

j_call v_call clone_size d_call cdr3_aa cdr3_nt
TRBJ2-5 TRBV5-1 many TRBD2 CASSPDPGLAKETQYF TGCGCCAGCAGCCCCGATCCGGGACTAGCGAAAGAGACCCAGTACTTC
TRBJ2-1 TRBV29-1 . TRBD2 CSVTGGNNEQFF TGCAGTGTAACGGGGGGAAACAATGAGCAGTTCTTC
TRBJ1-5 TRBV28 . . CASSLTRPQHF TGTGCCAGCAGTTTAACGCGGCCCCAGCATTTT
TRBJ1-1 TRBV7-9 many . CASRQNSGTNTEAFF TGTGCCAGCAGACAAAATTCGGGGACCAACACTGAAGCTTTCTTT
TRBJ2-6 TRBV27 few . CASSFLRGSGANVLTF TGTGCCAGCAGTTTTTTAAGGGGTTCTGGGGCCAACGTCCTGACTTTC
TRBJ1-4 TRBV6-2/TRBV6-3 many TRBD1 CASSPRTGGSEKLFF TGTGCCAGCAGTCCGCGGACAGGGGGGAGTGAAAAACTGTTTTTT
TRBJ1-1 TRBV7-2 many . CASSPTQERRGTEAFF TGTGCCAGCAGCCCGACACAGGAAAGAAGGGGCACTGAAGCTTTCTTT
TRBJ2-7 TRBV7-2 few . CASSSGPPGAYEQYF TGTGCCAGCAGCTCAGGACCGCCCGGGGCCTACGAGCAGTACTTC
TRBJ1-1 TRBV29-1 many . CSAGGAYTEAFF TGCAGCGCTGGTGGGGCCTACACTGAAGCTTTCTTT
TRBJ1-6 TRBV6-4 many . CASRVDSSYNSPLHF TGTGCCAGCAGAGTGGACAGCTCCTATAATTCACCCCTCCACTTT
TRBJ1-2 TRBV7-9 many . CASSGENYGYTF TGTGCCAGCAGCGGCGAGAACTATGGCTACACCTTC
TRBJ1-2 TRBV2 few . CASSDPGNYGYTF TGTGCCAGCAGTGACCCTGGAAACTATGGCTACACCTTC
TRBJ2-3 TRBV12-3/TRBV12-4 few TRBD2 CASSLFSGWIDTQYF TGTGCCAGCAGTTTATTTAGCGGGTGGATAGATACGCAGTATTTT
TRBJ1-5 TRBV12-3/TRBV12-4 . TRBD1 CASSRTGGIQPQHF TGTGCCAGCAGCCGGACAGGGGGCATCCAGCCCCAGCATTTT
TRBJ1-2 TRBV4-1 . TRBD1 CASSQETGGDGYTF TGCGCCAGCAGCCAGGAGACAGGGGGCGATGGCTACACCTTC
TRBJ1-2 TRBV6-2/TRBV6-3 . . CASSYLAGESGYTF TGTGCCAGCAGTTACTTGGCAGGGGAGAGTGGCTACACCTTC
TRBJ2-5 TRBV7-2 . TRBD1 CASSFDRGNQETQYF TGTGCCAGCAGCTTCGACAGGGGGAACCAAGAGACCCAGTACTTC
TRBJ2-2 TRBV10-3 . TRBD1 CAISTGQGGTGELFF TGTGCCATCAGTACCGGACAGGGCGGCACCGGGGAGCTGTTTTTT
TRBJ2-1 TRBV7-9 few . CASSLQDLGGNEQFF TGTGCCAGCAGCCTCCAGGACCTAGGGGGCAATGAGCAGTTCTTC
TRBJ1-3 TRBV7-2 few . CASTLMSQGSSGNTIYF TGTGCCAGCACCCTGATGTCTCAGGGAAGCTCTGGAAACACCATATATTTT
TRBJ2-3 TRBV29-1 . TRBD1 CSVDRGQTDTQYF TGCAGCGTTGACAGGGGGCAAACAGATACGCAGTATTTT
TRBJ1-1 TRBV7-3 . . CASSPDPFGTEAFF TGTGCCAGCAGCCCGGACCCATTTGGTACTGAAGCTTTCTTT
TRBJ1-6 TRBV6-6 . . CASSYFQENVPLHF TGTGCCAGCAGTTACTTTCAGGAGAATGTACCCCTCCACTTT
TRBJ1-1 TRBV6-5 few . CASSYSRTVQTEAFF TGTGCCAGCAGTTACTCGAGGACAGTCCAAACTGAAGCTTTCTTT
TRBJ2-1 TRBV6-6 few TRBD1 CASSYSTRTGGMDEQFF TGTGCCAGCAGTTACTCGACGCGGACAGGGGGCATGGATGAGCAGTTCTTC
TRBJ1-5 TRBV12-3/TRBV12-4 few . CASSPGGRNQPQHF TGTGCCAGCAGCCCCGGGGGCCGCAATCAGCCCCAGCATTTT